These 22 T cell receptor beta chains came from one sample sequenced in a study of blood T cell repertoires in COVID-19. The table came from immunoSEQ multiplex PCR; TCRdb's copy has only in-frame clones and leaves some out. The top ten clones hold roughly 5.3% of a sample with about 170,000 clones, approximately 91% of them seen once. Sequencing input: peripheral blood. The origin of the receptors is a man between 18 and 35 years old with COVID-19, enrolled during active disease.

This clone has only a few counts. The rearrangement uses TRBV5-1 and TRBJ1-4; no clear D gene. This CDR3 has 15 residues. Germline assignment: CDR1 SGHRS and CDR2 YFSETQ. The V end was cut by 4 bases, the J end by 0 bases, with 10 bases between. The DNA of the CDR3 is TGCGCCAGCAGCCTGCAGAACCCAACTAATGAAAAACTGTTTTTT. This codes for CASSLQNPTNEKLFF.

The V and J genes are TRBV11-3 and TRBJ2-3, with D possibly being TRBD2 (6 bases). Germline V CDR1 and CDR2: SGHNT, YENEEA. V shed 5 bases and J shed 6 bases, with 15 bases lying between them. This CDR3 contains 14 residues. CDR3 DNA: TGTGCCAGCAGCCAGCGCGGGGTAATGGATACGCAGTATTTT. The encoded protein is CASSQRGVMDTQYF.

The rearrangement joins TRBV6-2 or TRBV6-3 to TRBJ1-5, with D perhaps matching TRBD1 (5 bases). Per the germline V gene, CDR1 is MNHEY and CDR2 is SVGEGT. CDR3 length: 15 residues. V was clipped by 5 bases and J by 0 bases, with 11 bases between them. The CDR3 DNA is TGTGCCAGCAGTCACCCGGGACTTAGCAATCAGCCCCAGCATTTT. Protein product: CASSHPGLSNQPQHF.

The V and J genes are TRBV30 and TRBJ2-7; 8 bases match TRBD1. V lost 0 bases and J lost 7; bases outside the gene matches: 14. The CDR3 is 16 residues long. Germline CDR1 GTSNPN, CDR2 SVGIG (reference sequence). The CDR3 bases are TGTGCCTGGAGTGTACGACGAGGGCAGGGGGCTCGGGAGCAGTACTTC. This sequence encodes CAWSVRRGQGAREQYF.

The chain combines TRBV29-1 with TRBJ1-3; D gene uncertain. The length of the CDR3 is 11 residues. In germline, CDR1 is SQVTM, CDR2 ANQGSEA. Trimming removed 4 bases at V and 4 bases at J, with 5 bases between. CDR3 loop: CSVGGGNTIYF. DNA for the CDR3: TGCAGCGTTGGAGGGGGAAACACCATATATTTT.

This clone was detected only once. V is TRBV25-1 and J is TRBJ1-6; no firm D call. Trimming pared 7 bases from V and 7 bases from J, leaving 8 bases between. The CDR3 totals 12 residues. Germline V gene data show CDR1 as MGHDK and CDR2 as SYGVNS. CDR3 in amino acids: CASKIANSPLHF. The CDR3 DNA sequence: TGTGCCAGCAAGATAGCAAATTCACCCCTCCACTTT.

The rearrangement joins TRBV24-1 to TRBJ2-2; 9 bases match TRBD2. Trimming removed 3 bases from V and 4 bases from J; junction bases left unmatched: 8. The germline V gene has CDR1 KGHDR and CDR2 SFDVKD. The CDR3 is 17 amino acids. CDR3: CATSDPWAGGSTGELFF. The CDR3 coding sequence is TGTGCCACCAGTGATCCGTGGGCGGGAGGGAGCACCGGGGAGCTGTTTTTT.

The V call is TRBV11-2, the J call TRBJ1-1, with D unclear. Germline values: CDR1 SGHAT, CDR2 FQNNGV. V was trimmed by 6 bases and J by 1 base, leaving 15 bases between them. The CDR3 has 15 residues. The CDR3 DNA reads as TGTGCCAGCAGGAATTTGGTAGCGGCGAACACTGAAGCTTTCTTT. Translation gives CASRNLVAANTEAFF.

This chain uses TRBV6-6 with TRBJ2-1; TRBD1 matches 8 bases. The V segment lost 5 bases and the J segment 8 bases; nucleotides outside the gene matches: 11. This CDR3 region has 15 residues. Germline V gene sequence: CDR1 MNHNY, CDR2 SVGAGI (reference sequence). CDR3 protein: CASSPPDRVGDEQFF. The CDR3 DNA sequence: TGTGCCAGCAGTCCCCCGGACAGGGTTGGCGATGAGCAGTTCTTC.

The V and J genes are TRBV15 and TRBJ1-2; no definite D call. This CDR3 has 14 amino acids. The V end was cut by 0 bases, the J end by 8 bases, with 13 bases between. Germline CDR1 reads LNHNV; CDR2 reads YYDKDF (reference sequence). For the CDR3, the DNA is TGTGCCACCAGCAGAGATCTAAGCGTTTTCGGCTACACCTTC. Translated: CATSRDLSVFGYTF.

The chain links TRBV4-1 to TRBJ2-7; 10 nucleotides match TRBD2. Trimming took 1 base from V and 4 from J; bases not matched to a gene: 7. The V gene's germline CDR1 is MGHRA and CDR2 YSYEKL. The CDR3 spans 16 residues. The CDR3 region is CASSQGLAGVPYEQYF. CDR3 nucleotides: TGCGCCAGCAGCCAAGGGCTAGCGGGAGTTCCGTACGAGCAGTACTTC.

The gene calls are TRBV28 and TRBJ1-2; the match to TRBD1 covers 10 bases. This CDR3 contains 15 residues. Germline V gene lookup returns CDR1 MDHEN and CDR2 SYDVKM. Germline trimming cut 6 bases from V and 4 bases from J; bases unmatched to any gene: 8. CDR3 region: CASRSPGQGTYGYTF. DNA of the CDR3: TGTGCCAGCAGGTCCCCGGGACAGGGGACCTATGGCTACACCTTC.

This chain links TRBV27 with TRBJ2-3; 10 bases match TRBD1. V lost 5 bases and J lost 4; bases outside the gene matches: 3. Germline V gene lookup returns CDR1 MNHEY and CDR2 SMNVEV (reference sequence). CDR3 length equals 14 residues. CDR3: CASSRTGGADTQYF. CDR3 sequence (DNA): TGTGCCAGCAGTCGGACAGGGGGTGCAGATACGCAGTATTTT.

This clone was seen only once. This chain connects TRBV6-2 or TRBV6-3 to TRBJ2-2, with TRBD2 as a possible D gene (5 bases). The length of the CDR3 is 13 residues. Trimming cost V 2 bases and J 4 bases, with 5 bases left between them. CDR1 MNHEY and CDR2 SVGEGT come from the germline V gene. In nucleotides, the CDR3 is TGTGCCAGCAGTTACGAGGGCACCGGGGAGCTGTTTTTT. Protein sequence: CASSYEGTGELFF.

This clone was counted a single time. The chain combines TRBV11-2 with TRBJ2-1, with D perhaps matching TRBD1 (5 bases). The CDR3 runs to 15 residues. The germline V gene has CDR1 SGHAT and CDR2 FQNNGV. Trimming pared 5 bases from V and 2 bases from J, leaving 13 bases between. The CDR3 loop reads CASSLIGVTYNEQFF. CDR3 nucleotides: TGTGCCAGCAGCCTTATAGGGGTAACCTACAATGAGCAGTTCTTC. Using reference TRBV11-2 and TRBJ2-1 for the parts outside the CDR3, the full variable domain is EAGVAQSPRYKIIEKRQSVAFWCNPISGHATLYWYQQILGQGPKLLIQFQNNGVVDDSQLPKDRFSAERLKGVDSTLKIQPAKLEDSAVYLCASSLIGVTYNEQFFGPGTRLTVL.

The chain is built from TRBV13 and TRBJ2-1; 9 bases fit TRBD2. V was pared by 5 bases and J by 0 bases, with 11 bases of the junction left unmatched. Germline V gene sequence: CDR1 PRHDT, CDR2 FYEKMQ (reference sequence). This CDR3 region has 18 residues. The CDR3 protein is CASSPGTSQFSSYNEQFF. The CDR3 region has the DNA TGTGCCAGCAGCCCCGGGACTAGCCAGTTTTCCTCCTACAATGAGCAGTTCTTC. The full variable domain, in which reference TRBV13 and TRBJ2-1 provide the parts outside the CDR3, is AAGVIQSPRHLIKEKRETATLKCYPIPRHDTVYWYQQGPGQDPQFLISFYEKMQSDKGSIPDRFSAQQFSDYHSELNMSSLELGDSALYFCASSPGTSQFSSYNEQFFGPGTRLTVL.

The J gene is TRBJ2-1, the V gene TRBV12-5; TRBD2 agrees at 8 bases. The CDR3 loop spans 16 amino acids. Germline trimming cut 6 bases from V and 6 bases from J; bases unmatched to any gene: 13. The germline gives CDR1 LGHNT, CDR2 FRNRAP. The CDR3: CASGLRAGVGSNEQFF. The CDR3 DNA is TGTGCTAGTGGACTCCGAGCGGGAGTGGGATCCAATGAGCAGTTCTTC.

This clone was observed a few times. The chain couples TRBV6-6 to TRBJ1-5, with TRBD1 matching 7 bases. This CDR3 has 15 residues. V shed 0 bases, J shed 4 bases, and the junction held 3 bases outside the gene matches. The germline gives CDR1 MNHNY, CDR2 SVGAGI (reference sequence). The CDR3 loop reads CASSYSEDRNQPQHF. The CDR3 DNA reads TGTGCCAGCAGTTACTCGGAGGACAGGAATCAGCCCCAGCATTTT.

The gene calls are TRBV28 and TRBJ1-5; TRBD1 aligns across 11 bases. This CDR3 is 18 amino acids long. The ends lost 8 bases at V and 9 bases at J; junction bases unmatched: 21. CDR1 MDHEN and CDR2 SYDVKM come from the germline V gene. The CDR3 here is CASSLGTGGSEGVRPQHF. The CDR3 DNA reads TGTGCCAGCTCCCTCGGGACAGGGGGGTCGGAAGGGGTCCGGCCCCAGCATTTT.

The chain employs TRBV28 and TRBJ1-6, with D hard to call. V lost 6 bases and J 10 bases, leaving 16 bases between the germline ends. The germline CDR1 and CDR2 sequences are MDHEN and SYDVKM. This CDR3 region has 14 residues. The CDR3 loop is CASSRESSNSPLHF. CDR3 bases: TGTGCCAGCAGCCGAGAATCGTCTAACTCACCCCTCCACTTT.

CDR3 in amino acids: CASTPNAGGEQFF. CDR3 bases: TGTGCCAGCACCCCGAACGCCGGCGGTGAGCAGTTCTTC. The chain recombines TRBV12-3 or TRBV12-4 with TRBJ2-1; no definite D call. The CDR3 is 13 amino acids. Trimming removed 7 bases at V and 9 bases at J, with 16 bases between.

The chain couples TRBV27 to TRBJ2-3; TRBD1 matches at 8 bases. CDR3 length equals 18 residues. The germline V gene encodes CDR1 MNHEY and CDR2 SMNVEV (reference sequence). V was pared by 4 bases and J by 2 bases, with 14 bases of the junction left unmatched. CDR3 sequence reads: CASSSQGAMSPYTDTQYF. CDR3 coding DNA: TGTGCCAGCAGTTCCCAGGGGGCCATGTCGCCCTACACAGATACGCAGTATTTT.